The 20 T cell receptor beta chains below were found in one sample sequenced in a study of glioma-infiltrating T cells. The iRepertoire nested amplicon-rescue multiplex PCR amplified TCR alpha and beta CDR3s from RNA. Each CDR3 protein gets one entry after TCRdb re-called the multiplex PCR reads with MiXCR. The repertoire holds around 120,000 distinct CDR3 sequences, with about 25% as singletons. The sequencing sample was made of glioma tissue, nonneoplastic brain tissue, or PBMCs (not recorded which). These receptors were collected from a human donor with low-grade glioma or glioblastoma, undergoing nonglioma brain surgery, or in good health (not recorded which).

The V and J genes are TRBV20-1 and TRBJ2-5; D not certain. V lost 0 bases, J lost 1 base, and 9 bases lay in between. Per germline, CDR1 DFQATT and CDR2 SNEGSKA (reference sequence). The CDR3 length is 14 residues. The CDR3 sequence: CSARDPGSQETQYF. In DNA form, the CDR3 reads TGCAGTGCTAGAGATCCGGGCAGCCAAGAGACCCAGTACTTC.

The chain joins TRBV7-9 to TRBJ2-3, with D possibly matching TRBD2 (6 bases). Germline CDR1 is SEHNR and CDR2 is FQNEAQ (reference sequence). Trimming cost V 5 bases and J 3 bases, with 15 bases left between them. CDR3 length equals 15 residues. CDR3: CASSPGVADTDTQYF. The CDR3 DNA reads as TGTGCCAGCAGCCCGGGGGTAGCGGATACAGATACGCAGTATTTT.

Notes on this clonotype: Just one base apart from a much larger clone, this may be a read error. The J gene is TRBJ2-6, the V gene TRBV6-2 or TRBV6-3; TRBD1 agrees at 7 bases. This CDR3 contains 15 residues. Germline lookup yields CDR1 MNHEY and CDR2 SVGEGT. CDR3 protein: CASRRDSSGANLLTF. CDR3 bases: TGTGCCAGCAGACGGGACAGCTCTGGGGCCAACCTCCTGACTTTC.

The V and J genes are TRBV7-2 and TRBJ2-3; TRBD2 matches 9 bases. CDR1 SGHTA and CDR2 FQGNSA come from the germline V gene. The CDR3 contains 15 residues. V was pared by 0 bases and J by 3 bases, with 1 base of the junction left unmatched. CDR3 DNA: TGTGCCAGCAGCTTAGCCGGACTAGCGACAGATACGCAGTATTTT. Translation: CASSLAGLATDTQYF.

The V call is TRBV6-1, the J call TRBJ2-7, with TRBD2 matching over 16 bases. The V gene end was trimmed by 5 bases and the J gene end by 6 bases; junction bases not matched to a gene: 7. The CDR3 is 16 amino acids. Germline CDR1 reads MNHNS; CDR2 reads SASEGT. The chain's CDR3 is CASSWGLAGGPAEQYV. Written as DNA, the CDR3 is TGTGCCAGCAGTTGGGGACTAGCGGGGGGGCCCGCCGAGCAGTACGTC.

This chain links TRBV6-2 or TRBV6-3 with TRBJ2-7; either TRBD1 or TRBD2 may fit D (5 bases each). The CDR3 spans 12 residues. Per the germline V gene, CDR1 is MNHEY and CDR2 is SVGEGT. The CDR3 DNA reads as TGTGCCACCTGGGGGAACTCCTACGAGCGGTACGTC. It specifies CATWGNSYERYV.

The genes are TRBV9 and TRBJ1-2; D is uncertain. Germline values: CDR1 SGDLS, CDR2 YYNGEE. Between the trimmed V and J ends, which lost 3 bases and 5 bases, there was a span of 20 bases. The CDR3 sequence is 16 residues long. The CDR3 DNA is TGTGCCAGCAGCGCCGTCGACGCAGTATCGCCTTATGGCTACACCTTC. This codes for CASSAVDAVSPYGYTF.

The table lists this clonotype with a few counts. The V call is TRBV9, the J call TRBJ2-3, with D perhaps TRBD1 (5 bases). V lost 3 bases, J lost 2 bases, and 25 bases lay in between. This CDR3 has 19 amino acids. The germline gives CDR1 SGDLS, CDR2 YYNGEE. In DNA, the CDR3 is TGTGCCAGCAGCGACGGTGGATCAGGGTTTCGTGGCAACACAGATACGCAGTATTTT. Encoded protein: CASSDGGSGFRGNTDTQYF.

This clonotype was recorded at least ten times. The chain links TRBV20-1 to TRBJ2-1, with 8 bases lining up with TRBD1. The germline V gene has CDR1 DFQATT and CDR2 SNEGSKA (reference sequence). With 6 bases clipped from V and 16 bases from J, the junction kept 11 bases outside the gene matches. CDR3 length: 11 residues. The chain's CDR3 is CSAILPDRVFF. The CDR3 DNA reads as TGCAGTGCCATCCTTCCGGACAGGGTTTTCTTC.

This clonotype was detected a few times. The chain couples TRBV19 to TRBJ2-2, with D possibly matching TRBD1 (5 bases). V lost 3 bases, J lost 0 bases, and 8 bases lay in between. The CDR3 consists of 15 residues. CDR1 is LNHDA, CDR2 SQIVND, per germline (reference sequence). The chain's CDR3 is CASSMGRSNTGELFF. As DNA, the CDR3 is TGTGCCAGTAGTATGGGGCGGTCGAACACCGGGGAGCTGTTTTTT.

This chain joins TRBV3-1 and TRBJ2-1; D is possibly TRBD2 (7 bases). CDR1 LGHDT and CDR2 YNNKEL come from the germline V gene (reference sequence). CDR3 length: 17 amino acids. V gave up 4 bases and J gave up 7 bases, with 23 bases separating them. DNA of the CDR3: TGTGCCAGCAGCCCTTCCCCAGCGAGGGGGGGCGGTAATGAGCAGTTCTTC. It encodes CASSPSPARGGGNEQFF.

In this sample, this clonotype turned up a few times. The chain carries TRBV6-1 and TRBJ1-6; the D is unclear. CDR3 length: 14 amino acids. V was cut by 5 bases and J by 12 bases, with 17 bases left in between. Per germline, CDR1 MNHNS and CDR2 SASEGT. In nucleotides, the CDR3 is TGTGCCAGCAGTTTCGATGGGGTCGGTAAACCCCTCCACTTT. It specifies CASSFDGVGKPLHF.

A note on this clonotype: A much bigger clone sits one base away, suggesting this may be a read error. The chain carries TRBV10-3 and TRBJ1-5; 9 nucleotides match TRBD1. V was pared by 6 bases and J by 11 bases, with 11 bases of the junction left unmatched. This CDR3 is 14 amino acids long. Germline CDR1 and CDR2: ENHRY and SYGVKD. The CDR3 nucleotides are TGTGCCATCAGCGCCGTAGGGACAGGGTTGTCCCAGCATTTT. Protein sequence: CAISAVGTGLSQHF.

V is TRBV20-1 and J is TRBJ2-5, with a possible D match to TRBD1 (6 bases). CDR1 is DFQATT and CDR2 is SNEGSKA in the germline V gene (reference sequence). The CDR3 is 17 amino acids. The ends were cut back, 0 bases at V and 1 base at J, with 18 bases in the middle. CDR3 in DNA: TGCAGTGCTAGAGAGCGGAGGACAGCGACATTCCAAGAGACCCAGTACTTC. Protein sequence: CSARERRTATFQETQYF.

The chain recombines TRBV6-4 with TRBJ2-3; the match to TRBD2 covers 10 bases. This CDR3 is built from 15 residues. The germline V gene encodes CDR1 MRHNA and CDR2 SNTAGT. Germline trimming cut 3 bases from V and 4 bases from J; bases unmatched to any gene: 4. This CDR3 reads CASSELAGVPDTQYF. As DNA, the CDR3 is TGTGCCAGCAGTGAGCTAGCGGGGGTCCCAGATACGCAGTATTTT.

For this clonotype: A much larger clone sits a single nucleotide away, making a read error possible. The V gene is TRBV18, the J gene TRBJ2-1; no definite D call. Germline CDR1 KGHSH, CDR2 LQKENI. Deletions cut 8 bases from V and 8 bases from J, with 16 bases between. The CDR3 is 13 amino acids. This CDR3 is CASSREPTDEQFF. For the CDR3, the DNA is TGTGCCAGCAGCCGAGAGCCTACAGATGAGCAGTTCTTC.

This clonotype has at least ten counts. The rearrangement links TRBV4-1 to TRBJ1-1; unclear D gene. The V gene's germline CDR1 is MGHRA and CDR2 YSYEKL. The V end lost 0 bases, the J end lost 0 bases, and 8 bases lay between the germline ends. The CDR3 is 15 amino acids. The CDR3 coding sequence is TGCGCCAGCAGCCAAGATGGAGGTATGAACACTGAAGCTTTCTTT. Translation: CASSQDGGMNTEAFF.

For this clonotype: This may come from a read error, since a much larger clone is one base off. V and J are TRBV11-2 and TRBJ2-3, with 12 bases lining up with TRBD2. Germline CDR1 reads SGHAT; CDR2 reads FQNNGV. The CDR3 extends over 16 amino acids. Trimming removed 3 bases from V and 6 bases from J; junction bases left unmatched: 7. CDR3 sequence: CASSFLAGGPVDTQYF. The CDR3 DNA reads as TGTGCCAGCAGCTTTCTAGCGGGGGGGCCGGTCGATACGCAGTATTTT.

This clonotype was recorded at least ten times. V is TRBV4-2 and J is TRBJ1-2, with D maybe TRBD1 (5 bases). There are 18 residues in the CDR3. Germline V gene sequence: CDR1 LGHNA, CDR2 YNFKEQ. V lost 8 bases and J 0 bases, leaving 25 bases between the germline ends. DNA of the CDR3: TGTGCCAGCGGAAGAGGGAGGCCGGAAGGGACTACTAACTATGGCTACACCTTC. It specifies CASGRGRPEGTTNYGYTF.

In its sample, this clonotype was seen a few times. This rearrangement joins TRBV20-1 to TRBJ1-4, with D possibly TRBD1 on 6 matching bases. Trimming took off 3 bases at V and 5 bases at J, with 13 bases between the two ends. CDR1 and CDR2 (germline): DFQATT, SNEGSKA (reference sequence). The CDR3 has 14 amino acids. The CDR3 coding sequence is TGCAGTGCTAGTCAAAACAGGGTGAATGAAAAACTGTTTTTT. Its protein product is CSASQNRVNEKLFF.